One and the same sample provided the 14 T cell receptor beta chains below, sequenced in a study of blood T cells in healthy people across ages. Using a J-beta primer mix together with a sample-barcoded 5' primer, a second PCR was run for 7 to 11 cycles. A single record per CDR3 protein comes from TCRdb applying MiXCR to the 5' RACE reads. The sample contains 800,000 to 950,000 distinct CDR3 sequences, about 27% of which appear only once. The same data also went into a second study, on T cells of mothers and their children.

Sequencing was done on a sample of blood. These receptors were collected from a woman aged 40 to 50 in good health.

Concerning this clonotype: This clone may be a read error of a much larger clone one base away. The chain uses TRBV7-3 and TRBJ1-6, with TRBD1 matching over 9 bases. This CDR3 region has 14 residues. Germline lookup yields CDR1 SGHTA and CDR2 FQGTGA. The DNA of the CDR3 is TGTGCCAGCAGCCGGGGGACAGGGTATTCACCCCCCCACTTT. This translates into CASSRGTGYSPPHF.

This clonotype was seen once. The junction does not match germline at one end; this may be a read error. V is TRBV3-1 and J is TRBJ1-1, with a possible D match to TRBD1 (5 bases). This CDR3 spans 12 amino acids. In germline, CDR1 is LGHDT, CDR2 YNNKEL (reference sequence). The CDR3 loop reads CTSSQGVGEAFF. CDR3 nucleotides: TGTACCAGCAGCCAGGGAGTCGGTGAAGCTTTTTTT.

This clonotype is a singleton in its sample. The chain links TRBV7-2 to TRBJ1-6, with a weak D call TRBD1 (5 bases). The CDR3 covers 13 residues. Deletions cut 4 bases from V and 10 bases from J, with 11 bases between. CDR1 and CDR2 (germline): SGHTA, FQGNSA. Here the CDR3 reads CASSSIRDSPLHF. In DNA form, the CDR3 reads TGTGCCAGCAGCTCGATAAGGGACTCACCCCTCCACTTT.

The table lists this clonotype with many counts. CDR3 nucleotides: TGCGCCAGCAGCCAGAGCGGCGTGAACGAGCAGTACTTC. It yields the protein CASSQSGVNEQYF. The chain combines TRBV4-3 with TRBJ2-4; D is possibly TRBD2 (5 bases). The closer fit of TRBJ2-7 to the DNA end suggests the J call may be wrong. The V gene's germline CDR1 is LGHNA and CDR2 YSLEER. The CDR3 runs 13 residues.

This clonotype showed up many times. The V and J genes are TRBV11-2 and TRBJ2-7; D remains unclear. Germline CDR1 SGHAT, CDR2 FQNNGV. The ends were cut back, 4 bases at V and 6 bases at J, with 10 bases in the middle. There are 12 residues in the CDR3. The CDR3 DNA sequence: TGTGCCAGCAGCTCCTCGACGGGCGAGCAGTACTTC. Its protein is CASSSSTGEQYF.

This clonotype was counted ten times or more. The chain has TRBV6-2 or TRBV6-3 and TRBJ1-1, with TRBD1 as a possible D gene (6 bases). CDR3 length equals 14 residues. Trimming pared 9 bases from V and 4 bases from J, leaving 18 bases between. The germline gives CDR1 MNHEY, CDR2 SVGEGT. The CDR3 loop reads CASTAVDSSTEAFF. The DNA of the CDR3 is TGTGCCAGTACCGCGGTGGACAGTAGCACTGAAGCTTTCTTT.

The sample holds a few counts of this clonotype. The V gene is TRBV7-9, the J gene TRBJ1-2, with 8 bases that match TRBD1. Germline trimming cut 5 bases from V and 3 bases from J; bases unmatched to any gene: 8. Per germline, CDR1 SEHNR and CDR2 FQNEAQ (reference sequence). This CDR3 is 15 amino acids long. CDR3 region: CASSDAAGGDYGYTF. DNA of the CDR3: TGTGCCAGCAGCGACGCGGCAGGGGGCGACTATGGCTACACCTTC. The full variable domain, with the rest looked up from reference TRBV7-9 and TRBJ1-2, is DTGVSQNPRHKITKRGQNVTFRCDPISEHNRLYWYRQTLGQGPEFLTYFQNEAQLEKSRLLSDRFSAERPKGSFSTLEIQRTEQGDSAMYLCASSDAAGGDYGYTFGSGTRLTVV.

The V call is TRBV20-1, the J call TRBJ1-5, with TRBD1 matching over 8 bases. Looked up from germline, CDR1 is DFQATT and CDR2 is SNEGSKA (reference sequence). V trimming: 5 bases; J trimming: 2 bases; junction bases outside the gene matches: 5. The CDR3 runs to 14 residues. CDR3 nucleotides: TGCAGTGCTGGACAGGGTCGGGGCAATCAGCCCCAGCATTTT. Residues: CSAGQGRGNQPQHF.

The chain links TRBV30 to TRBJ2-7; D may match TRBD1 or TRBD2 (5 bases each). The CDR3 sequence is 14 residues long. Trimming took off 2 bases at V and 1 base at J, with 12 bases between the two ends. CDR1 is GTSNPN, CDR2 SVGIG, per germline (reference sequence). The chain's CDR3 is CAWSRRGRSYEQYF. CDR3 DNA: TGTGCCTGGAGTCGTCGGGGCCGGTCCTACGAGCAGTACTTC.

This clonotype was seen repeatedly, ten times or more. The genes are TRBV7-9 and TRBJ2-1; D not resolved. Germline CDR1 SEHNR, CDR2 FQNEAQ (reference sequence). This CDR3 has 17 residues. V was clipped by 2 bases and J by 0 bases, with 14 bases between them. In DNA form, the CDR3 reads TGTGCCAGCAGCTTACCCCGGACCCTCAGCTCCTACAATGAGCAGTTCTTC. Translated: CASSLPRTLSSYNEQFF.

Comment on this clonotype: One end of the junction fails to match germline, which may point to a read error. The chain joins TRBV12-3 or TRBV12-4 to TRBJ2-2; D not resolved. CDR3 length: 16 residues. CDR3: CASSLAQTANPGELFF. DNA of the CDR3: TGTGCCAGCAGTTTGGCACAGACCGCGAACCCCGGGGAGCTGTTTTTT.

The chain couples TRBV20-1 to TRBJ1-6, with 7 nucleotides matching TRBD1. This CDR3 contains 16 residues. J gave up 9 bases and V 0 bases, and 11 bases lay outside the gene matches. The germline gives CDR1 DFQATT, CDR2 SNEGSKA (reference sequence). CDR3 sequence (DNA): TGCAGTGCTAGAGATCAGGGGGTCGTAGCAATTTCACCCCTCCACTTT. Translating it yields CSARDQGVVAISPLHF.

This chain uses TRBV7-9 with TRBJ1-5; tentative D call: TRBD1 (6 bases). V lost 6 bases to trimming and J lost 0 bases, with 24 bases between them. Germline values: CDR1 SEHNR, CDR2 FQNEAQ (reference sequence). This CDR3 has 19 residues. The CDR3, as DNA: TGTGCCAGCAGGTGTTGCCGGGACGAGGGGGGTTATAGCAATCAGCCCCAGCATTTT. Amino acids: CASRCCRDEGGYSNQPQHF.

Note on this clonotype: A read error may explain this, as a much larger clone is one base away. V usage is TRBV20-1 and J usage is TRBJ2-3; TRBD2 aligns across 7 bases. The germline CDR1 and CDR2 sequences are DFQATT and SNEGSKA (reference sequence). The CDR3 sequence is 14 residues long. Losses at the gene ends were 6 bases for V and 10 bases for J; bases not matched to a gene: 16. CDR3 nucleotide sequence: TGCAGTGCAAGGGACTCGGGGGGTCACGGTGCGCAGTATTTT. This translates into CSARDSGGHGAQYF.